These T cell receptor beta chains were read from a single sample in a study of regulatory T cells in long-lasting Graves disease. One entry per CDR3 protein, called by TCRdb with MiXCR from the multiplex PCR reads. The sample records under 800,000 distinct CDR3 sequences, around 17% being singletons. These data also formed part of another study, on T cells in Graves' hyperthyroidism and ophthalmopathy.

The source was peripheral blood mononuclear cells (PBMCs), collected at new diagnosis, from a patient treated with antithyroid drugs. All receptors come from a woman aged 30 to 39 with Graves disease. Both conserved end residues are trimmed from each CDR3.

v_gene	j_gene	CDR3aa
TRBV5-1	TRBJ2-7	ASSLFAGGAYEQY
TRBV6-1	TRBJ2-7	ASPLPWEQGRSYEQY
TRBV28	TRBJ2-7	ASSFKAWDRSYEQY
TRBV2	TRBJ1-1	ASRARQGRTEAF
TRBV11-2	TRBJ2-1	ASSQSWGDYNEQF
TRBV28	TRBJ1-4	ASSSHGALILNEKLF
TRBV29-1	TRBJ2-7	SVARGGGYEQY
TRBV28	TRBJ2-2	ASGLNTGELF
TRBV20-1	TRBJ2-1	SAPPGGSFYNEQF
TRBV15	TRBJ1-6	ATSRDGGGPLH
TRBV5-1	TRBJ2-6	ASSLGLAASGANVLT
TRBV7-8	TRBJ2-3	ASSLRGPGTDTQY
TRBV7-2	TRBJ2-3	ASSRLAGVSAGSTDTQY
TRBV18	TRBJ2-7	ASSPPGGRGVEQY
TRBV7-6	TRBJ2-1	ASSPVSGSSYNEQF
TRBV6-5	TRBJ1-1	ASSYTGRGTEAF
TRBV5-1	TRBJ2-5	ASSYPQWGPIQETQY
TRBV27	TRBJ1-1	ASSPYDRNQEAF
TRBV20-1	TRBJ1-5	SARERGQGAHQPQH
TRBV12-3/TRBV12-4	TRBJ2-7	ASKATEAYEQY
TRBV5-1	TRBJ2-3	ASSLLASGRASDTQY
TRBV2	TRBJ1-1	ASSRRENTEAF
TRBV5-1	TRBJ2-1	ASSEGQGHNEQF
TRBV5-4	TRBJ2-1	ASSFLAGTSTNNEQF
TRBV18	TRBJ2-5	ASSDKNQETQY
TRBV6-2/TRBV6-3	TRBJ2-3	ASSLQGSDTQY
TRBV28	TRBJ2-7	ASSQILGEQY
TRBV6-4	TRBJ1-5	ASSPELGGQPQH
TRBV28	TRBJ1-6	ASRWGYNSPLH
TRBV6-1	TRBJ1-1	ASNSGAGEAF
TRBV11-2	TRBJ2-3	ASSLAGVASFTDTQY
TRBV29-1	TRBJ2-1	SVEPGGEQF
TRBV28	TRBJ1-1	ASSATGEELLSLAEAF
TRBV3-1	TRBJ2-5	ASSQPMGPQY
TRBV24-1	TRBJ2-3	ATSDNRGFPDTQY
TRBV5-1	TRBJ2-7	ASSPQTDRYEQY
TRBV19	TRBJ2-2	ASTSEGLAVTGELF
TRBV6-2/TRBV6-3	TRBJ1-5	ASSGQGMRQPQH
TRBV12-3/TRBV12-4	TRBJ2-2	ASSTQGFPGELF
TRBV20-1	TRBJ1-4	SATSGLNEKLF
TRBV6-1	TRBJ2-4	ASLRREAKDIQY
TRBV12-3/TRBV12-4	TRBJ1-2	ASSRTGPGYT